This is a list of T cell receptor beta chains from one sample in a study of beta chain features in type 1 diabetes. The data were produced by immunoSEQ multiplex PCR, yet TCRdb's version contains in-frame clones alone and is incomplete. The sample has over 150,000 clones, around 13% seen once; the top ten hold approximately 0.64%. What was sequenced was central memory CD4+ T cells from blood. These receptors were taken from a young woman in good health. The CDR3 runs from the conserved cysteine through the conserved F or W. A D gene is named only where the DNA matches it firmly. Some rows have no size entry. The others give once, few or many, or a class for an expanded clone.

clone size	D gene	CDR3 length	V gene	J gene	CDR3 DNA	CDR3 protein
few	TRBD1	15	TRBV19	TRBJ2-5	TGTGCCAGTGGACCGGGACAGGGAATTGGGGAGACCCAGTACTTC	CASGPGQGIGETQYF
NA	TRBD2	16	TRBV7-9	TRBJ2-5	TGTGCCAGCAGCTTATCCAGACTAGCGGGAGGGGAGACCCAGTACTTC	CASSLSRLAGGETQYF
NA	NA	14	TRBV11-2	TRBJ2-2	TGTGCCAGCAGCCACGGACTGAACACCGGGGAGCTGTTTTTT	CASSHGLNTGELFF
NA	TRBD2	12	TRBV11-1	TRBJ2-7	TGTGCCAGCAGCCCTCATGGACTAGCGCCGTACTTC	CASSPHGLAPYF
few	NA	18	TRBV7-9	TRBJ2-7	TGTGCCAGCAGCTTAAGTCGTGCCGGGGGCGGGAGTTCGGGCGAGCAGTACTTC	CASSLSRAGGGSSGEQYF
NA	TRBD1	14	TRBV18	TRBJ1-2	TGTGCCAGCTCACTCAGGACAGGAGAATATGGCTACACCTTC	CASSLRTGEYGYTF
few	NA	13	TRBV18	TRBJ2-1	TGTGCCAGCCGCTCACCTATGAGGAATGAGCAGTTCTTC	CASRSPMRNEQFF
few	NA	15	TRBV5-6	TRBJ2-1	TGTGCCAGCAGCAAGACACCCAAGACCTACAATGAGCAGTTCTTC	CASSKTPKTYNEQFF
few	NA	12	TRBV7-9	TRBJ2-7	TGTGCCACGGGGGACAGCTCCTACGAGCAGTACTTC	CATGDSSYEQYF
few	NA	14	TRBV30	TRBJ2-5	TGTGCCTGGAGTGTAGACTCCGCAGGGGAGACCCAGTACTTC	CAWSVDSAGETQYF
few	NA	13	TRBV12-5	TRBJ2-2	TGTGCTAGTGGTCTATCGAACACCGGGGAGCTGTTTTTT	CASGLSNTGELFF
few	TRBD1	17	TRBV5-1	TRBJ2-1	TGCGCCAGCGGTACAGGGGCCGCTTGGGCCCCCTACAATGAGCAGTTCTTC	CASGTGAAWAPYNEQFF
NA	NA	13	TRBV2	TRBJ2-7	TGTGCCAGCAGTGTTGGCAGGCTCTACGAGCAGTACTTC	CASSVGRLYEQYF
NA	NA	14	TRBV7-9	TRBJ2-7	TGTGCCAGCAGCTTCCGGGAGCCTCCCTACGAGCAGTACTTC	CASSFREPPYEQYF
NA	NA	15	TRBV28	TRBJ1-2	TGTGCCAGCAGTCCTTACAGAGGACTCAACTATGGCTACACCTTC	CASSPYRGLNYGYTF